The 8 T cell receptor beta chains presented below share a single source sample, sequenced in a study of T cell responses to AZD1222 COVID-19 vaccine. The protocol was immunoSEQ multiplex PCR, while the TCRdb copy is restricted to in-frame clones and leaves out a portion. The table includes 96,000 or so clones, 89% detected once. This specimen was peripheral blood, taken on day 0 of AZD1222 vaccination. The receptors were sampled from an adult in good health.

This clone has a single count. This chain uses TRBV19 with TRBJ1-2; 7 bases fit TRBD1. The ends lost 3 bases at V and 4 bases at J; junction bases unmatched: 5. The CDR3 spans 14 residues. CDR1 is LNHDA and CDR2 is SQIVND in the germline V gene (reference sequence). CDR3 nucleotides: TGTGCCAGTAGTATGGGACAGATTGGCTATGGCTACACCTTC. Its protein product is CASSMGQIGYGYTF.

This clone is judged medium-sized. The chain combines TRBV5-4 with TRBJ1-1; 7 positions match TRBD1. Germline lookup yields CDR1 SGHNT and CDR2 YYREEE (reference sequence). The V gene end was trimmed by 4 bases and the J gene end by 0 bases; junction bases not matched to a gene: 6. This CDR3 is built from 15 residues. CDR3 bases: TGTGCCAGCAGCCCGGGACAGTTCATGAACACTGAAGCTTTCTTT. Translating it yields CASSPGQFMNTEAFF.

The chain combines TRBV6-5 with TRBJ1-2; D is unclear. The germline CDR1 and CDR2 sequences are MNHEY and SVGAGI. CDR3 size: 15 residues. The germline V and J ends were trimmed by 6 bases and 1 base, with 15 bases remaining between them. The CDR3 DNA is TGTGCCAGCAGCAAATCTTTGACACTTAACTATGGCTACACCTTC. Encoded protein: CASSKSLTLNYGYTF.

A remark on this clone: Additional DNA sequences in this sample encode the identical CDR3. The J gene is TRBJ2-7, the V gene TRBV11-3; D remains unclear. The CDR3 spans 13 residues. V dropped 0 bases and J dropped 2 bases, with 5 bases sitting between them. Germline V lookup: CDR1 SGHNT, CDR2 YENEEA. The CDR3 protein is CASSLDSTYEQYF. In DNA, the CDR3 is TGTGCCAGCAGCTTAGACTCTACCTACGAGCAGTACTTC. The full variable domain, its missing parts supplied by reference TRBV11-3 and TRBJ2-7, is EAGVVQSPRYKIIEKKQPVAFWCNPISGHNTLYWYLQNLGQGPELLIRYENEEAVDDSQLPKDRFSAERLKGVDSTLKIQPAELGDSAVYLCASSLDSTYEQYFGPGTRLTVT.

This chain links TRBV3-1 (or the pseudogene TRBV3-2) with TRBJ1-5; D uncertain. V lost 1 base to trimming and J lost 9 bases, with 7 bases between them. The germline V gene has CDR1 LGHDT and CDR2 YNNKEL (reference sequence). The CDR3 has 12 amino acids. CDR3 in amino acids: CASSQGGRPQHF. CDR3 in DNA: TGTGCCAGCAGCCAAGGTGGTAGGCCCCAGCATTTT.

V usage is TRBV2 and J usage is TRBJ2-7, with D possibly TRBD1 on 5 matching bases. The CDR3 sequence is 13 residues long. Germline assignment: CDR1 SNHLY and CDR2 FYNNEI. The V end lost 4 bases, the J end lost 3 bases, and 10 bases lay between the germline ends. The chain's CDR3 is CASSGQSFYEQYF. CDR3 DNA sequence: TGTGCCAGCAGTGGACAGAGCTTCTACGAGCAGTACTTC.

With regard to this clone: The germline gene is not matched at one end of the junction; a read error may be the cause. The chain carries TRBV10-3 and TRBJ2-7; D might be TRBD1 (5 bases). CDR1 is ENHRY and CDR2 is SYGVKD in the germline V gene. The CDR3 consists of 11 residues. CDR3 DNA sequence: TGTGCCATCAGTGAGTCTTTACAGGTGGTCTTC. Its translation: CAISESLQVVF.

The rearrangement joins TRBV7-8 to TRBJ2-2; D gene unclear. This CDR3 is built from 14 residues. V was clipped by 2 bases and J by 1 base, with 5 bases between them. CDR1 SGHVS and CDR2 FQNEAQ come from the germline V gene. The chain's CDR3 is CASSLFGNTGELFF. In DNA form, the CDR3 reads TGTGCCAGCAGCTTATTCGGGAACACCGGGGAGCTGTTTTTT.